Each of the 29 T cell receptor beta chains below was sequenced from the same sample in a study of blood T cell repertoires in COVID-19. Sequencing used immunoSEQ multiplex PCR; TCRdb keeps in-frame clones, though not all of them. Among under 250,000 clones listed, roughly 89% were seen once. Sequenced sample: peripheral blood. The receptor set was obtained from a woman in her forties who had recovered from COVID-19.

In its sample, this clone was seen once. The chain couples TRBV6-1 to TRBJ1-1; unclear D gene. V lost 0 bases and J lost 11, with 16 bases in between. Germline CDR1 MNHNS, CDR2 SASEGT. CDR3 length: 14 residues. DNA for the CDR3: TGTGCCAGCAGTGAAGCGCTCGCCTACCTGCGGGCTTTCTTT. It is translated as CASSEALAYLRAFF.

The chain carries TRBV6-1 and TRBJ2-7, with D unresolved. Trimming cost V 1 base and J 0 bases, with 10 bases left between them. Germline lookup yields CDR1 MNHNS and CDR2 SASEGT. This CDR3 comprises 15 residues. The CDR3 sequence: CASSEGAGPSYEQYF. The CDR3 nucleotides are TGTGCCAGCAGTGAAGGGGCAGGTCCCTCCTACGAGCAGTACTTC.

V usage is TRBV3-1 (or the pseudogene TRBV3-2) and J usage is TRBJ1-6, with D perhaps TRBD1 (5 bases). Germline V lookup: CDR1 LGHDT, CDR2 YNNKEL (reference sequence). This CDR3 spans 15 amino acids. V lost 4 bases and J lost 7, with 14 bases in between. CDR3: CASSRRDLWNSPLHF. The CDR3, as DNA: TGTGCCAGCAGCCGCCGGGACTTATGGAATTCACCCCTCCACTTT.

This clone was observed once. The chain recombines TRBV5-6 with TRBJ2-5, with D tentatively TRBD1 (5 bases). The CDR3 is 14 amino acids. V lost 0 bases and J 2 bases, leaving 8 bases between the germline ends. CDR1 is SGHDT and CDR2 is YYEEEE in the germline V gene. In DNA, the CDR3 is TGTGCCAGCAGCTTGGCGGACAAACAAGAGACCCAGTACTTC. Translation: CASSLADKQETQYF.

V gene TRBV12-3 or TRBV12-4 combines with J gene TRBJ1-1; D unclear. Trimming removed 6 bases at V and 4 bases at J, with 12 bases between. The CDR3 is 13 amino acids. CDR3 in amino acids: CASRYVGSTEAFF. CDR3 coding DNA: TGTGCCAGCAGATACGTGGGGAGCACTGAAGCTTTCTTT.

This rearrangement joins TRBV5-1 to TRBJ1-1; 7 bases align to TRBD1. V gave up 4 bases and J gave up 1 base; unmatched junction bases: 4. Germline V gene data show CDR1 as SGHRS and CDR2 as YFSETQ. The CDR3 consists of 14 residues. CDR3 loop: CASSPGQPNTEAFF. Written as DNA, the CDR3 is TGCGCCAGCAGCCCGGGACAGCCGAACACTGAAGCTTTCTTT.

This sequence joins TRBV5-5 and TRBJ1-6; TRBD1 matches 9 bases. Germline V CDR1 and CDR2: SGHKS, YYEKEE (reference sequence). V shed 3 bases, J shed 0 bases, and the junction held 1 base outside the gene matches. CDR3 length: 16 residues. The CDR3 nucleotides read TGTGCCAGCAGCTCACAGGGGGCCTCCTATAATTCACCCCTCCACTTT. Encoded protein: CASSSQGASYNSPLHF.

The V and J genes are TRBV29-1 and TRBJ1-2; the match to TRBD1 covers 11 bases. Germline V CDR1 and CDR2: SQVTM, ANQGSEA. Trimming removed 4 bases from V and 2 bases from J; junction bases left unmatched: 3. This CDR3 contains 14 residues. For the CDR3, the DNA is TGCAGCGTTGCCGGGACAGGGGGGAACTATGGCTACACCTTC. Its protein product is CSVAGTGGNYGYTF.

This chain connects TRBV25-1 to TRBJ1-2; 11 bases agree with TRBD1. The CDR3 runs to 15 residues. V lost 3 bases to trimming and J lost 4 bases; unmatched junction nucleotides: 4. The germline V gene has CDR1 MGHDK and CDR2 SYGVNS. This CDR3 is CASSDGTGGVYGYTF. The CDR3 DNA is TGTGCCAGCAGTGACGGGACAGGGGGTGTCTATGGCTACACCTTC.

The rearrangement joins TRBV7-6 to TRBJ2-7, with D unresolved. This CDR3 has 15 residues. V lost 1 base and J 0 bases, leaving 10 bases between the germline ends. Germline V lookup: CDR1 SGHVS, CDR2 FNYEAQ. CDR3: CASSLDVGFSYEQYF. The CDR3 DNA follows: TGTGCCAGCAGCTTAGACGTCGGGTTCTCCTACGAGCAGTACTTC.

This clone was detected once. The chain uses TRBV6-5 and TRBJ2-7; D gene unclear. CDR1 is MNHEY, CDR2 SVGAGI, per germline. The CDR3 is 15 residues long. V dropped 0 bases and J dropped 4 bases, with 13 bases sitting between them. The DNA of the CDR3 is TGTGCCAGCAGTTACTCGACCGGGTTCGATTACGAGCAGTACTTC. Translated, it gives CASSYSTGFDYEQYF.

This chain connects TRBV28 to TRBJ2-3; D is unclear. Trimming left V 4 bases short and J 0 bases short, with 8 bases between. This CDR3 comprises 14 residues. The V gene's germline CDR1 is MDHEN and CDR2 SYDVKM. CDR3 residues: CASSSLESTDTQYF. CDR3 nucleotides: TGTGCCAGCAGTTCCCTTGAGAGCACAGATACGCAGTATTTT.

The gene calls are TRBV7-6 and TRBJ2-1, with 8 bases that match TRBD2. The ends lost 1 base at V and 3 bases at J; junction bases unmatched: 5. CDR1 SGHVS and CDR2 FNYEAQ come from the germline V gene. The CDR3 covers 16 residues. The CDR3 is CASSLVAGGVYNEQFF. In DNA form, the CDR3 reads TGTGCCAGCAGCTTAGTAGCCGGGGGGGTCTACAATGAGCAGTTCTTC.

This clone appeared once. CDR3 bases: TGTGCCAGCAGCAAAGAACTCCGGGACAGGGCGTCCGAAGCTTTCTTT. It codes for CASSKELRDRASEAFF. The chain carries TRBV21-1 and TRBJ1-1; the D segment call TRBD1 is taken from the table without a DNA check. TRBV21-1 is an annotated pseudogene. This CDR3 has 16 amino acids.

The chain employs TRBV5-1 and TRBJ2-4, with 7 positions matching TRBD1. This CDR3 is 15 amino acids long. Germline V gives CDR1 SGHRS, CDR2 YFSETQ. Trimming cost V 3 bases and J 7 bases; bases outside gene matches: 10. The CDR3 DNA is TGCGCCAGCAGCTCGCTACCTGGGGACAGTAACATTCAGTACTTC. This gives the protein CASSSLPGDSNIQYF.

V gene TRBV6-1 combines with J gene TRBJ2-1; 9 nucleotides agree with TRBD2. V lost 4 bases to trimming and J lost 3 bases; unmatched junction nucleotides: 7. CDR3 length: 16 amino acids. CDR1 is MNHNS and CDR2 is SASEGT in the germline V gene. CDR3 sequence reads: CASSVRTSVNYNEQFF. In DNA form, the CDR3 reads TGTGCCAGCAGTGTACGGACTAGCGTGAACTACAATGAGCAGTTCTTC.

CDR3 DNA: TGTGCCAGCAGCTTCTGGGGGGATTCGAGCTCCTACAATGAGCAGTTCTTC. Translated, it gives CASSFWGDSSSYNEQFF. The chain employs TRBV11-2 and TRBJ2-1; perhaps TRBD2 as D (6 bases). V lost 3 bases and J lost 0, with 15 bases in between. Germline-derived CDR1 and CDR2 are SGHAT and FQNNGV. The CDR3 loop spans 17 amino acids.

The chain recombines TRBV12-3 or TRBV12-4 with TRBJ1-4; no clear D gene. The CDR3 runs 12 residues. The V end lost 3 bases, the J end lost 8 bases, and 7 bases lay between the germline ends. The DNA for the CDR3 is TGTGCCAGCAGTTTCGCGGGGGAAAAACTGTTTTTT. This translates into CASSFAGEKLFF.

V gene TRBV10-3 combines with J gene TRBJ2-1; 10 bases are a match to TRBD2. The CDR3 totals 16 residues. With 2 bases clipped from V and 7 bases from J, the junction kept 8 bases outside the gene matches. Per the germline V gene, CDR1 is ENHRY and CDR2 is SYGVKD. DNA of the CDR3: TGTGCCATCAGTGAGGAGGCTAGCGGGGGCCAAAATGAGCAGTTCTTC. Translating gives CAISEEASGGQNEQFF.

The chain has TRBV28 and TRBJ2-7, with 7 bases that match TRBD1. The J segment lost 7 bases and the V segment lost 1 base, leaving 10 bases of the junction unmatched. The germline gives CDR1 MDHEN, CDR2 SYDVKM. The CDR3 loop spans 15 amino acids. CDR3 in amino acids: CASSLSGAGGDEQYF. The CDR3 DNA is TGTGCCAGCAGTTTATCTGGGGCAGGGGGTGATGAGCAGTACTTC.

This clone was counted a few times. The V call is TRBV28, the J call TRBJ1-5, with D perhaps matching TRBD1 (5 bases). The CDR3 covers 15 residues. Germline V gives CDR1 MDHEN, CDR2 SYDVKM. Trimming removed 3 bases at V and 2 bases at J, with 11 bases between. This CDR3 reads CASSFRGTGNQPQHF. The CDR3 DNA follows: TGTGCCAGCAGTTTCCGGGGGACTGGCAATCAGCCCCAGCATTTT.

CDR3 in amino acids: CASSPTFGWGRNTEAFF. The CDR3 DNA reads as TGTGCCAGCAGCCCCACCTTTGGTTGGGGCCGGAACACTGAAGCTTTCTTT. The chain has TRBV28 and TRBJ1-1; possibly TRBD1 for D (5 bases). Germline CDR1 reads MDHEN; CDR2 reads SYDVKM. The CDR3 has 17 residues. Deletions cut 6 bases from V and 1 base from J, with 21 bases between.

The chain has TRBV19 and TRBJ1-5; 7 bases agree with TRBD1. The germline gives CDR1 LNHDA, CDR2 SQIVND (reference sequence). V was pared by 8 bases and J by 0 bases, with 7 bases of the junction left unmatched. The CDR3 loop spans 15 amino acids. CDR3 nucleotide sequence: TGTGCCAGTTCACAAGACAGGGATAGCAATCAGCCCCAGCATTTT. Its translation is CASSQDRDSNQPQHF.

The CDR3 bases are TGTGCCAGCTCACCCTTTGGACTTTCCGATCAGCCCCAGCATTTT. Protein sequence: CASSPFGLSDQPQHF. The rearrangement links TRBV18 to TRBJ1-5; no clear D gene. CDR1 is KGHSH, CDR2 LQKENI, per germline. The ends were cut back, 3 bases at V and 5 bases at J, with 14 bases in the middle. This CDR3 region has 15 residues. Together with reference TRBV18 and TRBJ1-5, the CDR3 gives the full variable domain: NAGVMQNPRHLVRRRGQEARLRCSPMKGHSHVYWYRQLPEEGLKFMVYLQKENIIDESGMPKERFSAEFPKEGPSILRIQQVVRGDSAAYFCASSPFGLSDQPQHFGDGTRLSIL.

V and J are TRBV24-1 and TRBJ2-1; 16 bases align to TRBD2. The CDR3 contains 18 residues. Germline V CDR1 and CDR2: KGHDR, SFDVKD. V was pared by 2 bases and J by 8 bases, with 8 bases of the junction left unmatched. For the CDR3, the DNA is TGTGCCACCAGTGATTCCGGGACTAGCGGGGGGGCTCTGGATGAGCAGTTCTTC. Translating gives CATSDSGTSGGALDEQFF.

The genes are TRBV5-6 and TRBJ1-4, with a tentative D call TRBD1 (6 bases). The V gene lost 2 bases and the J gene lost 0 bases, with 8 bases spanning the gap. The germline gives CDR1 SGHDT, CDR2 YYEEEE. The CDR3 totals 15 residues. The CDR3 is CASSFGQTTNEKLFF. CDR3 DNA: TGTGCCAGCAGCTTTGGACAGACAACTAATGAAAAACTGTTTTTT.

The V call is TRBV30, the J call TRBJ1-5; D remains unclear. The CDR3 is 13 residues long. V was cut by 0 bases and J by 5 bases, with 8 bases left in between. CDR1 is GTSNPN, CDR2 SVGIG, per germline (reference sequence). The CDR3 DNA is TGTGCCTGGAGTGTACGGGTTGATCAGCCCCAGCATTTT. It encodes CAWSVRVDQPQHF.

This rearrangement joins TRBV7-6 to TRBJ2-7; D possibly corresponds to TRBD2 (6 bases). The ends were cut back, 10 bases at V and 6 bases at J, with 22 bases in the middle. The CDR3 is 14 residues long. From germline, CDR1 is SGHVS and CDR2 FNYEAQ. The CDR3 here is CATSGPAGGGEQYF. Here the CDR3 DNA reads TGTGCCACCTCGGGACCAGCGGGTGGAGGCGAGCAGTACTTC.

This clone was seen repeatedly, ten times or more. The CDR3 sequence: CASSPRGGGESSPLHF. In nucleotides, the CDR3 is TGTGCCAGTAGCCCCCGAGGAGGGGGCGAAAGTTCACCCCTCCACTTT. The chain is built from TRBV19 and TRBJ1-6; 7 bases align to TRBD1. Trimming cost V 6 bases and J 9 bases; bases outside gene matches: 14. Germline CDR1 and CDR2: LNHDA and SQIVND (reference sequence). The CDR3 is 16 amino acids.